This TCR beta chain was identified during a study of T cells expressing NK-cell markers. Study information: According to the study, TCR beta repertoires originated from sorted CD3+CD56+NKG2C+, CD3+CD56+NKG2C- and CD3+CD56-NKG2C+ T cells. Seven HCMV-seropositive donors and one seronegative donor made up the eight sequenced donors.

Study-wide points: Topping the CD3+CD56-NKG2C+ fraction as well were these clonotypes, in a few donors. Dominant NKG2C+ clonotype frequencies of roughly 1.0-7.5% of CD8+ T cells were measured in more than five donors.

Remarks on this clonotype: What it binds is not known.

TCRdb reanalyzed the 5' RACE reads, giving one entry per CDR3 protein sequence and no DNA. Recorded here are roughly 180,000 distinct CDR3 sequences; the top ten clones represent around 20%. The CDR3 covers 15 residues. Per the germline V gene, CDR1 is SGHTA and CDR2 is FQGTGA. This receptor was taken from a woman between 18 and 69 years old in good health. The sample comprised blood T cells: a sorted CD56 or NKG2C T cell subset, CD4+ or CD8+ T cells, or bulk PBMC T cells (not recorded which). The V call is TRBV7-3, the J call TRBJ2-3; with no DNA, the TCRdb D assignment of TRBD2 cannot be verified. CDR3 loop: CASSFRGVEGGTQYF.